This record looks at one TCR beta chain sequence and its context. Its antigen is unidentified. Trimming took 2 bases from V and 4 from J, leaving 9 bases between them. In germline, CDR1 is ENHRY, CDR2 SYGVKD. This CDR3 comprises 14 residues. This sample stems from a study of blood T cells in healthy people across ages. Study details: Template switching captured about one barcoded beta molecule per two T cells.

Study observations and caveats: Aged donors had fewer naive CD4+ cells and lower diversity than long-lived donors.

A second PCR of 7 to 11 cycles used a sample-barcoded 5' primer and a J-beta primer mix. TCRdb re-derived calls from the 5' RACE reads in MiXCR, one entry per CDR3 protein. The sample carries 800,000 to 950,000 distinct CDR3 sequences, roughly 52% recorded once. The sequenced sample was blood. The chain joins TRBV10-3 to TRBJ2-1, with D unclear. The origin of this receptor is a man aged 25 to 40 in good health. CDR3 DNA: TGTGCCATCAGTGAGGAGGACGATTACAATGAGCAGTTCTTC. Residues: CAISEEDDYNEQFF.